Listed here are 25 T cell receptor beta chains from one sample, sequenced in a study of cytomegalovirus exposure and HLA in healthy donors. Primers included in the PCR were 60 Vbeta and 13 Jbeta primers. Libraries were prepared by immunoSEQ multiplex PCR; TCRdb keeps only in-frame clonotypes and omits some of them. The table lists 150,000 to 200,000 clones, almost 80% of them singletons. Sequencing input: PBMCs. All receptors derive from a man in his forties in good health and CMV-seropositive.

The rearrangement uses TRBV7-9 and TRBJ2-5, with 7 nucleotides matching TRBD1. TRBJ2-7 matches the DNA end more closely, so the J call is doubtful. This CDR3 region has 11 residues. The V gene's germline CDR1 is SEHNR and CDR2 FQNEAQ (reference sequence). Here the CDR3 reads CASRGGDEQYF. The CDR3 coding sequence is TGTGCCAGCAGAGGGGGCGACGAGCAGTACTTC.

This chain joins TRBV7-9 and TRBJ1-4; D gene unclear. With 4 bases removed from V and 5 bases from J, the gap between germline ends came to 11 bases. This CDR3 contains 14 residues. Germline values: CDR1 SEHNR, CDR2 FQNEAQ (reference sequence). The DNA for the CDR3 is TGTGCCAGCAGCTCGATGACGGGGAATGAAAAACTGTTTTTT. This gives the protein CASSSMTGNEKLFF.

This chain links TRBV6-1 with TRBJ2-2; 8 positions agree with TRBD2. V shed 7 bases and J 3 bases; nucleotides not matched to a gene: 4. This CDR3 is built from 14 residues. The germline V gene encodes CDR1 MNHNS and CDR2 SASEGT. CDR3 region: CASKAGGDTGELFF. In DNA form, the CDR3 reads TGTGCCAGCAAGGCGGGAGGCGACACCGGGGAGCTGTTTTTT.

The count of this clone is one. This chain connects TRBV9 to TRBJ1-4; the D gene is possibly TRBD1 (5 bases). Germline lookup yields CDR1 SGDLS and CDR2 YYNGEE. The CDR3 extends over 13 amino acids. V was shortened by 0 bases and J by 8 bases, with 8 bases between the two germline ends. As DNA, the CDR3 is TGTGCCAGCAGCGTAGTCCCAGGGGAAAAACTGTTTTTT. Its protein product is CASSVVPGEKLFF.

In its sample, this clone was seen a few times. This rearrangement joins TRBV7-7 to TRBJ2-3; weak D call: TRBD2 (5 bases). V was pared by 2 bases and J by 0 bases, with 12 bases between. Germline lookup yields CDR1 SSHAT and CDR2 FNYEAQ (reference sequence). CDR3 length: 16 amino acids. CDR3 amino acids: CASSLLGGPSTDTQYF. Written as DNA, the CDR3 is TGTGCCAGCAGCTTACTGGGCGGGCCCAGCACAGATACGCAGTATTTT.

The chain uses TRBV27 and TRBJ1-4, with TRBD1 identical over 7 bases. V lost 2 bases, J lost 7 bases, and 1 base stayed unmatched. This CDR3 is 13 amino acids long. CDR1 is MNHEY and CDR2 is SMNVEV in the germline V gene (reference sequence). In DNA form, the CDR3 reads TGTGCCAGCAGTTTAAGGGGGCTTGAAAAACTGTTTTTT. Its protein is CASSLRGLEKLFF. The variable domain in full, completed from reference TRBV27 and TRBJ1-4, reads EAQVTQNPRYLITVTGKKLTVTCSQNMNHEYMSWYRQDPGLGLRQIYYSMNVEVTDKGDVPEGYKVSRKEKRNFPLILESPSPNQTSLYFCASSLRGLEKLFFGSGTQLSVL.

J is TRBJ2-2 and V is TRBV5-4, with 8 bases lining up with TRBD1. V shed 6 bases, J shed 6 bases, and the junction held 13 bases outside the gene matches. This CDR3 spans 16 amino acids. Germline V gene lookup returns CDR1 SGHNT and CDR2 YYREEE (reference sequence). The CDR3 bases are TGTGCCAGCACCCGAGGACAGGGAGTAAAGGCCGGGGAGCTGTTTTTT. It encodes CASTRGQGVKAGELFF. Full variable domain (outside the CDR3, taken from reference TRBV5-4 and TRBJ2-2): ETGVTQSPTHLIKTRGQQVTLRCSSQSGHNTVSWYQQALGQGPQFIFQYYREEENGRGNFPPRFSGLQFPNYSSELNVNALELDDSALYLCASTRGQGVKAGELFFGEGSRLTVL.

The V gene is TRBV6-4, the J gene TRBJ2-7; no definite D call. CDR1 MRHNA and CDR2 SNTAGT come from the germline V gene. V was cut by 10 bases and J by 2 bases, with 21 bases left in between. The length of the CDR3 is 15 residues. Here the CDR3 reads CAISRILTKPYEQYF. DNA of the CDR3: TGTGCCATTTCGAGGATTCTCACTAAGCCCTACGAGCAGTACTTC.

The rearrangement uses TRBV7-2 and TRBJ1-1; 7 positions match TRBD1. The V gene end was trimmed by 7 bases and the J gene end by 3 bases; junction bases not matched to a gene: 5. The CDR3 sequence is 13 residues long. The germline gives CDR1 SGHTA, CDR2 FQGNSA. CDR3: CASILGQDTEAFF. Here the CDR3 DNA reads TGTGCCAGCATCCTTGGACAGGACACTGAAGCTTTCTTT. Combining the CDR3 with reference TRBV7-2 and TRBJ1-1 gives the whole variable domain GAGVSQSPSNKVTEKGKDVELRCDPISGHTALYWYRQSLGQGLEFLIYFQGNSAPDKSGLPSDRFSAERTGGSVSTLTIQRTQQEDSAVYLCASILGQDTEAFFGQGTRLTVV.

The rearrangement links TRBV2 to TRBJ1-4, with TRBD1 as a possible D gene (5 bases). The V gene's germline CDR1 is SNHLY and CDR2 FYNNEI. The CDR3 loop spans 14 amino acids. Trimming left V 2 bases short and J 7 bases short, with 11 bases between. DNA for the CDR3: TGTGCCAGCAGTGAAAGGGACTGGAGTGAAAAACTGTTTTTT. Protein product: CASSERDWSEKLFF.

The V and J genes are TRBV11-3 and TRBJ1-1; D perhaps matches TRBD1 (5 bases). CDR3 length: 14 residues. The germline CDR1 and CDR2 sequences are SGHNT and YENEEA. V was clipped by 4 bases and J by 7 bases, with 16 bases between them. The CDR3 DNA reads TGTGCCAGCAGCTGGGGCGGGGCGGCGAGTGAAGCTTTCTTT. Amino acid sequence: CASSWGGAASEAFF.

This clone was observed a few times. The rearrangement links TRBV5-1 to TRBJ2-5; 7 bases are shared with TRBD1. The CDR3 totals 14 residues. V lost 4 bases to trimming and J lost 5 bases; unmatched junction nucleotides: 8. Germline V gene data show CDR1 as SGHRS and CDR2 as YFSETQ. The CDR3 sequence is CASSRDRVGETQYF. In DNA, the CDR3 is TGCGCCAGCAGCCGCGACAGGGTTGGGGAGACCCAGTACTTC.

The chain couples TRBV10-1 to TRBJ1-1; D perhaps matches TRBD1 (5 bases). V lost 2 bases, J lost 1 base, and 8 bases lay in between. Germline V lookup: CDR1 WNHNN, CDR2 SYGVQD (reference sequence). This CDR3 is built from 14 residues. The CDR3 here is CASSENRGNTEAFF. The CDR3 DNA follows: TGCGCCAGCAGTGAGAATAGGGGGAACACTGAAGCTTTCTTT.

The chain employs TRBV7-3 and TRBJ1-2; D gene unclear. The germline V gene encodes CDR1 SGHTA and CDR2 FQGTGA. Trimming took off 4 bases at V and 7 bases at J, with 13 bases between the two ends. The length of the CDR3 is 13 residues. The CDR3 region is CASSYAGETGYTF. For the CDR3, the DNA is TGTGCCAGCAGCTACGCCGGGGAGACTGGCTACACCTTC.

Only a few counts were recorded for this clone. This chain links TRBV19 with TRBJ2-7; 8 bases are a match to TRBD2. CDR1 LNHDA and CDR2 SQIVND come from the germline V gene (reference sequence). The CDR3 has 13 amino acids. The ends lost 5 bases at V and 3 bases at J; junction bases unmatched: 3. The CDR3 loop is CASSFREGYEQYF. The CDR3 DNA reads TGTGCCAGTAGTTTTCGGGAGGGCTACGAGCAGTACTTC.

The CDR3: CASSPVANTGELFF. CDR3 nucleotides: TGCGCCAGCAGCCCGGTTGCGAACACCGGGGAGCTGTTTTTT. The chain couples TRBV5-1 to TRBJ2-2; D is unclear. V gave up 4 bases and J gave up 0 bases, with 7 bases separating them. Germline CDR1 SGHRS, CDR2 YFSETQ. The CDR3 extends over 14 amino acids.

This chain uses TRBV5-1 with TRBJ2-5, with TRBD2 matching 16 bases. This CDR3 spans 18 amino acids. Trimming removed 4 bases from V and 1 base from J; junction bases left unmatched: 7. Germline lookup yields CDR1 SGHRS and CDR2 YFSETQ. CDR3 in DNA: TGCGCCAGCAGCAAGGGACTAGCGGGAGGGGGAGGCCAAGAGACCCAGTACTTC. Translating it yields CASSKGLAGGGGQETQYF.

V and J are TRBV11-3 and TRBJ2-1; TRBD2 might be the D (5 bases). Germline CDR1 SGHNT, CDR2 YENEEA. Trimming pared 4 bases from V and 2 bases from J, leaving 12 bases between. This CDR3 has 15 residues. The CDR3 DNA reads TGTGCCAGCAGCTCCGCCGGGGTCCCCTACAATGAGCAGTTCTTC. Amino acid sequence: CASSSAGVPYNEQFF.

This sequence joins TRBV6-1 and TRBJ2-5, with D possibly matching TRBD2 (6 bases). Germline V gives CDR1 MNHNS, CDR2 SASEGT. V was pared by 7 bases and J by 4 bases, with 13 bases between. This CDR3 has 13 amino acids. As DNA, the CDR3 is TGTGCCAGCAATTTCGGGGGTCTAGAGACCCAGTACTTC. Translating gives CASNFGGLETQYF.

The chain employs TRBV7-9 and TRBJ2-7; 8 bases match TRBD2. The trim removed 3 bases at V and 0 bases at J, leaving 10 bases unmatched. Per germline, CDR1 SEHNR and CDR2 FQNEAQ (reference sequence). This CDR3 comprises 17 residues. The CDR3 sequence: CASSFGLGREDSYEQYF. CDR3 sequence (DNA): TGTGCCAGCAGCTTTGGTCTGGGGCGGGAGGACTCCTACGAGCAGTACTTC.

The chain has TRBV7-3 and TRBJ2-1; D perhaps matches TRBD1 (6 bases). Germline loops: CDR1 SGHTA, CDR2 FQGTGA. V lost 1 base and J lost 5, with 15 bases in between. The CDR3 runs 16 residues. The CDR3 region is CASSLSRSRGDNEQFF. In DNA, the CDR3 is TGTGCCAGCAGCTTAAGTCGGTCCAGGGGCGACAATGAGCAGTTCTTC. Full variable domain (outside the CDR3, taken from reference TRBV7-3 and TRBJ2-1): GAGVSQTPSNKVTEKGKYVELRCDPISGHTALYWYRQSLGQGPEFLIYFQGTGAADDSGLPNDRFFAVRPEGSVSTLKIQRTERGDSAVYLCASSLSRSRGDNEQFFGPGTRLTVL.

The chain uses TRBV27 and TRBJ1-6; D perhaps matches TRBD1 (5 bases). Trimming took off 3 bases at V and 8 bases at J, with 23 bases between the two ends. Germline assignment: CDR1 MNHEY and CDR2 SMNVEV (reference sequence). The CDR3 loop spans 18 amino acids. CDR3 in DNA: TGTGCCAGCAGTTTCGGAAGCTATTTCGGGACTGGGGATTCACCCCTCCACTTT. Protein product: CASSFGSYFGTGDSPLHF.

This chain connects TRBV4-2 to TRBJ2-3; no definite D call. Trimming removed 4 bases at V and 2 bases at J, with 13 bases between. Germline assignment: CDR1 LGHNA and CDR2 YNFKEQ. CDR3 size: 15 residues. CDR3 nucleotides: TGTGCCAGCAGCCCAAGATTAGTGATCACAGATACGCAGTATTTT. Protein: CASSPRLVITDTQYF.

The V call is TRBV6-6, the J call TRBJ2-1; tentative D call: TRBD2 (5 bases). V was cut by 5 bases and J by 10 bases, with 18 bases left in between. The V gene's germline CDR1 is MNHNY and CDR2 SVGAGI (reference sequence). This CDR3 has 14 residues. CDR3 DNA sequence: TGTGCCAGCAGTCCCCGGTGGGAGCAGATGGAGCAGTTCTTC. It encodes CASSPRWEQMEQFF.

V and J are TRBV5-1 and TRBJ2-3; a weak D match, TRBD2 (6 bases). This CDR3 comprises 15 residues. Germline CDR1 SGHRS, CDR2 YFSETQ. Between the trimmed V and J ends, which lost 2 bases and 1 base, there was a span of 11 bases. The CDR3 reads CASSFLPSGTDTQYF. CDR3 DNA: TGCGCCAGCAGCTTTTTGCCTAGCGGCACAGATACGCAGTATTTT. Drawing the rest from reference TRBV5-1 and TRBJ2-3, the complete variable domain is KAGVTQTPRYLIKTRGQQVTLSCSPISGHRSVSWYQQTPGQGLQFLFEYFSETQRNKGNFPGRFSGRQFSNSRSEMNVSTLELGDSALYLCASSFLPSGTDTQYFGPGTRLTVL.